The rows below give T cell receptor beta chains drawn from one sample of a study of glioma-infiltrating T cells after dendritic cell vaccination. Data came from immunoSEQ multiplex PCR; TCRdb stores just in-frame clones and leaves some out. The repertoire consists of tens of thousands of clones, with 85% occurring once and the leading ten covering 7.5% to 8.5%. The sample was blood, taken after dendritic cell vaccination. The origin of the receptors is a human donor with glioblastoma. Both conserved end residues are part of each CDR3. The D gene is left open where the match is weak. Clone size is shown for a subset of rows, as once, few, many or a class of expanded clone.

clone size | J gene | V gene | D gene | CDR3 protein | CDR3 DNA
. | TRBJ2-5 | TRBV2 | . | CASRKEGAVETQYF | TGTGCCAGCAGAAAGGAGGGGGCCGTCGAGACCCAGTACTTC
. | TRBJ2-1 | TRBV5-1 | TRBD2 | CASSTGLAGLYNEQFF | TGCGCCAGCAGCACCGGACTAGCGGGGCTCTACAATGAGCAGTTCTTC
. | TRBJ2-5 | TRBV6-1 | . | CASRAGQSTVETQYF | TGTGCCAGCAGGGCCGGACAGTCAACCGTGGAGACCCAGTACTTC
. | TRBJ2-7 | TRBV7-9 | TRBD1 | CASSPTGSNEQYF | TGTGCCAGCAGCCCGACAGGGTCTAACGAGCAGTACTTC
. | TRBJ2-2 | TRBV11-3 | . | CASSLARGGTGELFF | TGTGCCAGCAGCCTAGCGCGGGGCGGGACCGGGGAGCTGTTTTTT
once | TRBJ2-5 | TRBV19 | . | CASSISARQETQYF | TGTGCCAGTAGTATTTCTGCCAGACAAGAGACCCAGTACTTC
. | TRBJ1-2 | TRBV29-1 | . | CSVEARDSYYGYTF | TGCAGCGTTGAAGCCCGAGACAGCTACTATGGCTACACCTTC
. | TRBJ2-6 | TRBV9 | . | CASSRRRGGSGANVLTF | TGTGCCAGCAGCCGACGTAGAGGGGGCTCTGGGGCCAACGTCCTGACTTTC
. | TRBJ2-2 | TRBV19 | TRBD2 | CASSIRLAGAQGTGELFF | TGTGCCAGTAGTATAAGGCTAGCGGGAGCGCAGGGCACCGGGGAGCTGTTTTTT
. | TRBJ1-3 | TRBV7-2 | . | CASSLGLSSGNTIYF | TGTGCCAGCAGCTTAGGTCTGAGCTCTGGAAACACCATATATTTT